This TCR beta chain stems from a study of shared clonotypes between healthy human individuals (dated by TCRdb to about 2020). Background on the whole study: The cohort comprised two women and three men aged 18 to 49 years. To increase sequencing depth and limit assay-specific biases, TCR repertoire library preparation and sequencing were carried out by different laboratories using diverse techniques. Per donor, three plates each were used for CD4 naive and CD4 memory, two for CD8 naive, and one for CD8 memory. To estimate repertoire size and how much clonotype sharing occurs between individuals, the study deeply sequenced the blood TCR repertoires of five or six healthy adults. Leukapheresis yielded between about 0.94 and 8.9 billion PBMCs per donor. Summary of the overall study and its limitations: When a few donors were compared, the shared fraction of clonotypes was around 5.1% for naive CD4, around 3.5% for naive CD8, roughly 2.3% for memory CD4, and less than 0.45% for memory CD8. Even with the large sequencing depth, rarefaction of the sorted-subset datasets indicated that sequencing was incomplete. Pairwise subsampling indicated that sequencing depth was expected to affect the degree of clonotype sharing among donors. Compared with non-shared clonotypes, clonotypes shared by all four sorted-subset donors had higher generation probabilities. Sampling was restricted to blood, and TCR repertoires in tissue are likely to differ from TCR repertoires in blood. The small number of donors limited the genetic and exposure-history diversity represented. Larger estimated clonotype richness was generally found for naive subsets than for memory subsets.

Using the deep immunoSEQ assay, TCR CDR3 regions were amplified from genomic DNA by multiplex PCR. For each cell subset, the extracted genomic DNA was distributed evenly across all wells of several immunoSEQ 96-well plates, and each plate served as one replicate. Each replicate PCR for sorted subsets received about 210 ng genomic DNA, equal to 28,000 or so T cell genomes. Purified libraries were quantified with a Qubit 3.0 fluorometer, sized on a Bioanalyzer 2100, and re-quantified with the KAPA Library Quantification kit. Every immunoSEQ 96-well plate was sequenced on a dedicated single-read 150-cycle Illumina NextSeq 550 flow cell. In the source study's methods: Because the immunoSEQ output held only junctional sequences and lacked quality scores, the filtering could not match the filtering applied to full-length reads. To assign V/J genes and CDR3, sequences were annotated using PyIR, a Python wrapper for IgBLAST v1.9, with IMGT germline references. Any read was removed if the V/J assignment was weak (E-value above 1e-6), the CDR3 was missing, or the read contained stop codons, out-of-frame junctions, or ambiguous translated residues. V3J clonotypes were defined as sequences sharing the same inferred V gene, J gene, and CDR3 amino acid sequence. To compute the percentage overlap between repertoires, the number of shared unique clonotypes was divided by the size of the smaller repertoire. Richness of each repertoire was evaluated using RTK rarefaction, the Chao1 estimator, and Recon v2.1 estimates of unobserved clonotypes. Generation probabilities for all TCRbeta clonotypes obtained by the gDNA method from four donors were computed using OLGA. Not all clones reach the TCRdb copy of this immuneACCESS table, which keeps in-frame sequences only. Checked studies attribute under half of the gap to unresolved V genes and leave the rest unexplained. The V and J calls and the clone size are those of that table, but D and trimming were determined from the DNA. The sample yields 1.5 million to 2.5 million clones; about 95% were counted once. Around 1% of the sample comes from the top ten.

Of note for this clone: It lacks a known antigen. Per-base qualities were not stored, and no clone one base away is much larger.

The germline ends are 18 bases apart after V is trimmed by 5 bases and J by 1 base. From the cysteine up to the phenylalanine, the CDR3 has a length of 16 residues. Only the CDR3 part of the read is kept: 48 bases, read in frame from the first base. The germline V gene (reference sequence) sets CDR1 to SEHNR and CDR2 to FQNEAQ. For the CD8 naive samples, CD45RO-negative cells were positively selected for CCR7, yielding a CD45RA+CCR7+ population from which TemRA cells were excluded. Donors were healthy HIV-negative adults with no recently reported acute infections or vaccinations. Every donor was a Caucasian adult residing in Nashville, Tennessee, USA. Blood was collected by leukapheresis, and PBMCs were isolated by Ficoll-Histopaque density gradient centrifugation and then cryopreserved in liquid nitrogen vapor phase. Analytical flow cytometry was used to check the purity and quantity of each magnetically sorted T cell population. From each sorted fraction, genomic DNA was isolated and quantified by UV absorbance on a Nanodrop 2000c.

The specimen sequenced was naive CD8+ T cells sorted from blood. Reading the label with the study, this specimen's cell subset or site is: CD45RA+CCR7+. This sequence was found in a man between 18 and 29 years old in good health. Recombination connected TRBV7-9 to TRBJ2-7; a tentative D match to TRBD2 spans 5 bases. The DNA sequence is given as TGTGCCAGCAGCCCCCCTAAGGGAGTTGGATCCTACGAGCAGTACTTC. This is translated as CASSPPKGVGSYEQYF.